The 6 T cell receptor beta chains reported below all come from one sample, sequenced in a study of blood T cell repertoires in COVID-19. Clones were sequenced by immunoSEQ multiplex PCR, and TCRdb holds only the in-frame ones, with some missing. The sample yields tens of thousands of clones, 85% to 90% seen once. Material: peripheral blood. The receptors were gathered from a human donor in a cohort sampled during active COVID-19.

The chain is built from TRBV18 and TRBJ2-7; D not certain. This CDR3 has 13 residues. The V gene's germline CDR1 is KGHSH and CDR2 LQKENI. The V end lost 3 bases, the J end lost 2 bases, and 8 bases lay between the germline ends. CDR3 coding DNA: TGTGCCAGCTCACCCAGTAATCCCTACGAGCAGTACTTC. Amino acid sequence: CASSPSNPYEQYF. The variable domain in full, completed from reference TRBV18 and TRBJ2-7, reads NAGVMQNPRHLVRRRGQEARLRCSPMKGHSHVYWYRQLPEEGLKFMVYLQKENIIDESGMPKERFSAEFPKEGPSILRIQQVVRGDSAAYFCASSPSNPYEQYFGPGTRLTVT.

The CDR3 spells CASSLKTSTDTQYF. The DNA for the CDR3 is TGTGCCAGCAGCCTAAAGACTAGCACAGATACGCAGTATTTT. The chain carries TRBV3-1 (or the pseudogene TRBV3-2) and TRBJ2-3; D is uncertain. Trimming pared 4 bases from V and 0 bases from J, leaving 8 bases between. Germline values: CDR1 LGHDT, CDR2 YNNKEL (reference sequence). The CDR3 runs to 14 residues.

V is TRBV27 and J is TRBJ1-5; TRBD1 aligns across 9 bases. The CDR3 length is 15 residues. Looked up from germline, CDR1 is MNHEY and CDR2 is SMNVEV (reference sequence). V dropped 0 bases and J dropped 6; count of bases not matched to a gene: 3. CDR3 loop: CASSLSGTGFQPQHF. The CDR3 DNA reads TGTGCCAGCAGTTTATCGGGGACAGGGTTTCAGCCCCAGCATTTT.

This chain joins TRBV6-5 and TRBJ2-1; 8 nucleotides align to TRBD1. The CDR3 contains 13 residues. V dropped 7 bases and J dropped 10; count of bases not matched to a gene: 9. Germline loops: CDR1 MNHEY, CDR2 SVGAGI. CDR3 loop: CASTQGAPREQFF. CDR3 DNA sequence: TGTGCCAGCACCCAGGGGGCGCCGAGGGAGCAGTTCTTC.

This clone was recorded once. The DNA for the CDR3 is TGTGCCAGCAGTAGGGGACAGAATAATTCACCCCTCCACTTT. Translation gives CASSRGQNNSPLHF. The chain has TRBV6-5 and TRBJ1-6; 7 bases align to TRBD1. CDR3 length: 14 amino acids. V was clipped by 5 bases and J by 5 bases; unmatched bases: 3. From germline, CDR1 is MNHEY and CDR2 SVGAGI.

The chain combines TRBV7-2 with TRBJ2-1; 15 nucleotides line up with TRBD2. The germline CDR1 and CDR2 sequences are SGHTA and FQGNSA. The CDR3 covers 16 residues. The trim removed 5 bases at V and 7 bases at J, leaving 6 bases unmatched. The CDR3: CASSAWTSGRANEQFF. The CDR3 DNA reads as TGTGCCAGCAGCGCTTGGACTAGCGGGAGGGCGAATGAGCAGTTCTTC.